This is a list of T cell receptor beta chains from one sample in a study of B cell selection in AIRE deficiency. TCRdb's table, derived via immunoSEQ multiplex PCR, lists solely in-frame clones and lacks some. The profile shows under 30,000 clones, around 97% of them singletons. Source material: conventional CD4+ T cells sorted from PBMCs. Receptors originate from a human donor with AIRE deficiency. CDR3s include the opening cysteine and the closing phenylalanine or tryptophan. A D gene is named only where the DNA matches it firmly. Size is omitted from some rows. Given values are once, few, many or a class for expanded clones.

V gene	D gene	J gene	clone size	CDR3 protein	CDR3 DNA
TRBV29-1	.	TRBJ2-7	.	CSCLNSLGGEQYF	TGCAGTTGTCTCAACAGCCTGGGAGGAGAGCAGTACTTC
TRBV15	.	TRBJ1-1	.	CATSSTRDRRFEAFF	TGTGCCACCAGCAGTACCCGAGACAGGAGATTCGAAGCTTTCTTT
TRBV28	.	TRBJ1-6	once	CASSFLTVLNSPLHF	TGTGCCAGCAGTTTTCTTACAGTGCTAAATTCACCCCTCCACTTT
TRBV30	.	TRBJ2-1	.	CAWSTGSPGNEQFF	TGTGCCTGGAGTACCGGGAGTCCTGGCAATGAGCAGTTCTTC
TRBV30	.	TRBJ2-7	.	CAWSEGAYEQYF	TGTGCCTGGAGTGAGGGGGCCTACGAGCAGTACTTC
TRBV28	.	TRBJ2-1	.	CASSLHPKEQFF	TGTGCCAGCAGTTTACACCCCAAAGAGCAGTTCTTC
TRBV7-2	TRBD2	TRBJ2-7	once	CASSLDTSGTYEQYF	TGTGCCAGCAGCTTAGATACTAGCGGCACCTACGAGCAGTACTTC
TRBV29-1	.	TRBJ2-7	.	CSGYRGPSYEQYF	TGCAGCGGGTACCGTGGGCCGAGCTACGAGCAGTACTTC
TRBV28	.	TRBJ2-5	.	CASRGLETQYF	TGTGCCAGCAGGGGACTGGAGACCCAGTACTTC
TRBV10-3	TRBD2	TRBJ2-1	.	CAISEATSGKFYEQFF	TGTGCCATCAGTGAGGCCACTAGCGGGAAATTCTATGAGCAGTTCTTC
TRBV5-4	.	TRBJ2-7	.	CASSLDRGGNEQYF	TGTGCCAGCAGCTTGGACAGGGGGGGTAACGAGCAGTACTTC
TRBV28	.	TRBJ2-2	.	CASFRGNGELFF	TGTGCCAGTTTCAGGGGTAACGGGGAGCTGTTTTTT
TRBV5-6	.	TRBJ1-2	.	CASSLVRGYGYTF	TGTGCCAGCAGCTTGGTCAGGGGCTATGGCTACACCTTC
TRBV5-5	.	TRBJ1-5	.	CASSSTSGYNQPQHF	TGTGCCAGCAGCTCTACTTCGGGATACAATCAGCCCCAGCATTTT
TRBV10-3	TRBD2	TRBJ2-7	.	CAISDLAGVREQYF	TGTGCCATCAGTGACCTAGCGGGAGTCCGCGAGCAGTACTTC
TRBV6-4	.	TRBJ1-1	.	CASSDGWNTEAFF	TGTGCCAGCAGTGACGGCTGGAACACTGAAGCTTTCTTT
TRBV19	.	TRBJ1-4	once	CASISPPAGKLFF	TGTGCCAGTATAAGCCCTCCCGCGGGAAAACTGTTTTTT
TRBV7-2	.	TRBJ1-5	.	CASSLVPGSEDSNQPQHF	TGTGCCAGCAGCTTAGTCCCGGGTTCCGAAGATAGCAATCAGCCCCAGCATTTT
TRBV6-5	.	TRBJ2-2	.	CASSPGVDGELFF	TGTGCCAGTTCCCCGGGAGTCGACGGGGAGCTGTTTTTT
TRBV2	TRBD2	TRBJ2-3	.	CASSVRGSGTDTQYF	TGTGCCAGCAGTGTACGCGGGAGTGGCACAGATACGCAGTATTTT
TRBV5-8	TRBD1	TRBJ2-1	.	CASRRGRTGEQFF	TGTGCCAGCAGGAGGGGGCGCACCGGTGAGCAGTTCTTC
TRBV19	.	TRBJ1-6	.	CASSISSGTNSPLHF	TGTGCCAGTAGTATCAGTTCAGGGACGAATTCACCCCTCCACTTT
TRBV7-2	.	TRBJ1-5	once	CASSLSIEQPQHF	TGTGCCAGCAGCTTAAGTATAGAGCAGCCCCAGCATTTT
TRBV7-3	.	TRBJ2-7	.	CASSSGRGLSYEQYF	TGTGCCAGCAGCTCCGGCAGGGGACTCTCCTACGAGCAGTACTTC
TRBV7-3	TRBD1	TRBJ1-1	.	CASSFSRTGQAFF	TGTGCCAGCAGCTTTTCTCGGACAGGGCAGGCTTTCTTT
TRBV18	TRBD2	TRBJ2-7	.	CASSRLAGMDEQYF	TGTGCCAGCTCACGACTAGCGGGAATGGACGAGCAGTACTTC
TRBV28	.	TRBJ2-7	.	CASRSTGQPYEQYF	TGTGCCAGCAGAAGTACTGGGCAGCCCTACGAGCAGTACTTC
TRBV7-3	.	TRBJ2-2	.	CASSPTGTGELFF	TGTGCCAGCAGCCCTACGGGGACCGGGGAGCTGTTTTTT
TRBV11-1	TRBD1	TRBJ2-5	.	CASSAAGGRETQYF	TGTGCCAGCAGCGCGGCAGGGGGCAGGGAGACCCAGTACTTC
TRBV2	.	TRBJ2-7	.	CARRQFYSYEQYF	TGTGCCAGACGACAGTTTTACTCCTACGAGCAGTACTTC